This T cell receptor beta chain is drawn from a study of T cells in Graves' hyperthyroidism and ophthalmopathy. Details on this clonotype: What it recognizes is unknown.

Study-level findings and limits: In validation, the model predicted ophthalmopathy. These predictions came a median roughly seven months before onset. In simple terms, a model built on 13 V-J features told ophthalmopathy apart from stable hyperthyroidism.

CDR1 is SEHNR and CDR2 is FQNEAQ in the germline V gene (reference sequence). The V segment lost 3 bases and the J segment 7 bases; nucleotides outside the gene matches: 6. The CDR3 runs to 15 residues. Hyperthyroidism of Graves' type that showed no ophthalmopathy progression within 18 months was stable. PBMCs were collected from a roughly 10 ml volume of fresh peripheral blood. There were TCR beta CDR3 regions amplified from RNA transcripts. RT-PCR in the first round (using the HTBI primer set) targeted the TCR CDR3. Each CDR3 protein is one row after TCRdb ran MiXCR on the multiplex PCR reads. The repertoire holds roughly 710,000 distinct CDR3 sequences, 35% seen once, with more than 25% in the top ten.

This clonotype was obtained from a woman between 35 and 50 years old with Graves' hyperthyroidism. V is TRBV7-9 and J is TRBJ2-7, with 13 bases that match TRBD2. The material sequenced was blood. This CDR3 is CASSFTSGRANEQYF. CDR3 coding DNA: TGTGCCAGCAGCTTTACTAGCGGGAGGGCCAATGAGCAGTACTTC. The full variable domain, completed using reference TRBV7-9 and TRBJ2-7, is DTGVSQNPRHKITKRGQNVTFRCDPISEHNRLYWYRQTLGQGPEFLTYFQNEAQLEKSRLLSDRFSAERPKGSFSTLEIQRTEQGDSAMYLCASSFTSGRANEQYFGPGTRLTVT.